This T cell receptor beta chain was sequenced for a study of T cell responses to AZD1222 COVID-19 vaccine. Regarding the study as a whole: Following two doses of AZD1222, Spike-specific TCR breadth and depth rose. Scientists sampled the repertoires only once the peak T cell response had passed.

TCRdb's table, derived via immunoSEQ multiplex PCR, lists solely in-frame clones and lacks some. The sample carries 100,000 to 150,000 clones, 80% to 90% recorded once. Regarding this clone: Its specificity is unknown.

Trimming took 5 bases from V and 3 from J, leaving 11 bases between them. Germline-derived CDR1 and CDR2 are SEHNR and FQNEAQ (reference sequence). The CDR3 runs to 14 residues. Sequences were derived from peripheral blood, sampled on day 0 of AZD1222 vaccination. The chain couples TRBV7-9 to TRBJ2-1; tentatively, D is TRBD2 (5 bases). This sequence was found in an adult in good health. The CDR3 loop is CASSPEADYNEQFF. The CDR3 coding sequence is TGTGCCAGCAGCCCTGAAGCGGACTACAATGAGCAGTTCTTC.